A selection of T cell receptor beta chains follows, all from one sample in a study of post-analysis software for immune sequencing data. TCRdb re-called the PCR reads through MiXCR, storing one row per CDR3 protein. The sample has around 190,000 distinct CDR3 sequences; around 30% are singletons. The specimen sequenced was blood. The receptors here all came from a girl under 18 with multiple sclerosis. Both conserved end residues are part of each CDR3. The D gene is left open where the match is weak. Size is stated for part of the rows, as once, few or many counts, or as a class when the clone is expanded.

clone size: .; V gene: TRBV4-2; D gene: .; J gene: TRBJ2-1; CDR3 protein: CASSGAPYNEQFF; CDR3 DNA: TGTGCCAGCAGCGGAGCGCCCTACAATGAGCAGTTCTTC
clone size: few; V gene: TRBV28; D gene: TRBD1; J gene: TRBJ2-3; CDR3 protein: CASRGDRGYEDTQYF; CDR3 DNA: TGTGCCAGCAGGGGGGACAGGGGATACGAAGATACGCAGTATTTT
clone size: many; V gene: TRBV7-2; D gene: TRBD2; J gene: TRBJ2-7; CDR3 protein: CASSSLAGDEQYF; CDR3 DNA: TGTGCCAGCAGCTCCTTAGCGGGAGACGAGCAGTACTTC
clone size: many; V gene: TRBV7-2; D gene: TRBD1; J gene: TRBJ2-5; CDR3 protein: CASSFYGRGKTQYF; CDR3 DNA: TGTGCCAGCAGCTTTTACGGCAGGGGGAAGACCCAGTACTTC
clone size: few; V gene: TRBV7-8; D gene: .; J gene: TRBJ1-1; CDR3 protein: CASSPGPMNTEAFF; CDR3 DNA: TGTGCCAGCAGCCCCGGACCGATGAACACTGAAGCTTTCTTT
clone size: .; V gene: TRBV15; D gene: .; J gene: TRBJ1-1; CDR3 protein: CATKNTGLLMNTEAFF; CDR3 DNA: TGTGCCACCAAGAACACGGGTTTACTCATGAACACTGAAGCTTTCTTT
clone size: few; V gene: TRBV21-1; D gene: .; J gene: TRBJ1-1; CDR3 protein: CASSSHTTGANTEAFF; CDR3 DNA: TGTGCCAGCAGCAGCCATACGACAGGTGCGAACACTGAAGCTTTCTTT
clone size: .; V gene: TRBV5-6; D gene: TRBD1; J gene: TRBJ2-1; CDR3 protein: CASSSVWGRGRVEQFF; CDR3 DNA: TGTGCCAGCAGCTCGGTCTGGGGCAGGGGGCGCGTTGAGCAGTTCTTC
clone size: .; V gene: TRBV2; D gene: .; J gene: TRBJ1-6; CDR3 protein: CASAQGFTYNSPLHF; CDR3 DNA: TGTGCCAGCGCACAGGGTTTCACCTATAATTCACCCCTCCACTTT
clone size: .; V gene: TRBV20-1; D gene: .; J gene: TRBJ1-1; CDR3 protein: CSAGSRGAEAFF; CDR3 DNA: TGCAGTGCGGGCAGCCGGGGCGCTGAAGCTTTCTTT
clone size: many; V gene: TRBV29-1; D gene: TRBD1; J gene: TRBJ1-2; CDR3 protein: CSAGQDYGYTF; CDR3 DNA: TGCAGCGCTGGACAGGACTATGGCTACACCTTC
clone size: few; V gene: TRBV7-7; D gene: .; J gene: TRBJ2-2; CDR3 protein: CASSPHPGTGTGELFF; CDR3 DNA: TGTGCCAGCAGCCCTCACCCAGGGACCGGCACCGGGGAGCTGTTTTTT
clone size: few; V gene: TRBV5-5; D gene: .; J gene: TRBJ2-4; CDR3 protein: CASSSTGNWEQYF; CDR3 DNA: TGTGCCAGCAGCTCGACCGGGAATTGGGAGCAGTACTTC
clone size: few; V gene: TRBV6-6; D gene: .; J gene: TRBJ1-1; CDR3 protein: CASSFEGRLNTEAFF; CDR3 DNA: TGTGCCAGCAGTTTCGAGGGTAGACTGAACACTGAAGCTTTCTTT
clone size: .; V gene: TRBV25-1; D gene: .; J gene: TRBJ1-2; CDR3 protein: CANSEMVSRGYTF; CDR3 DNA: TGTGCCAACAGTGAAATGGTTAGCCGTGGCTACACCTTC
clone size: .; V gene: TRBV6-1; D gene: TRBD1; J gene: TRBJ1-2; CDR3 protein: CASNPTGSNYGYTF; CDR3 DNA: TGTGCCAGCAACCCGACAGGGAGCAACTATGGCTACACCTTC
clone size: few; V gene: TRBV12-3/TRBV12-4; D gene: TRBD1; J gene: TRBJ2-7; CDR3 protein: CASSRGDRELYEQYF; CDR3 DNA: TGTGCCAGCAGTCGGGGGGACAGGGAACTCTACGAGCAGTACTTC
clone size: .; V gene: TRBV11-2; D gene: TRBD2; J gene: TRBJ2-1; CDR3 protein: CASRDPGLAGSSSYNEQFF; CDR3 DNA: TGTGCCAGCAGGGATCCGGGACTAGCGGGATCCAGCTCCTACAATGAGCAGTTCTTC
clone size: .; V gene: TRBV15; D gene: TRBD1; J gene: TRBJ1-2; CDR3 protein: CATTKDRDYGYTF; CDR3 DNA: TGTGCCACCACCAAGGACAGGGACTATGGCTACACCTTC
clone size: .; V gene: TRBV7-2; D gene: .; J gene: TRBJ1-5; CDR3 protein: CASSLVAYSNQPQHF; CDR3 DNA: TGTGCCAGCAGCTTAGTGGCTTATAGCAATCAGCCCCAGCATTTT
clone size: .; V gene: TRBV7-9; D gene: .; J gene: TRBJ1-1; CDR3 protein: CASSYLEGTEAFF; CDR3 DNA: TGTGCCAGCAGCTACCTCGAGGGGACTGAAGCTTTCTTT
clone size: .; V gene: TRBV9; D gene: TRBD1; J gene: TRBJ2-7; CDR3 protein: CASSAAGTDTHEQYF; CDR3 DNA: TGTGCCAGCAGCGCCGCCGGGACAGATACCCACGAGCAGTACTTC
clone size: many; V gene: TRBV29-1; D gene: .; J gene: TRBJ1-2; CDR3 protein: CSTREGDDGYTF; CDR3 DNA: TGCAGCACCCGAGAAGGGGATGACGGCTACACCTTC
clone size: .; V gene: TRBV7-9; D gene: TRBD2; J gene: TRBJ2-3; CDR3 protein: CTSSPTSGEDTQYF; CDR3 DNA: TGTACCAGCAGCCCGACTAGCGGGGAAGATACGCAGTATTTT
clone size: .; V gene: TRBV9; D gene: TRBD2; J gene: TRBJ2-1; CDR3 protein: CASSVDTSGYNEQFF; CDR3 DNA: TGTGCCAGCAGCGTAGACACTAGCGGGTACAATGAGCAGTTCTTC
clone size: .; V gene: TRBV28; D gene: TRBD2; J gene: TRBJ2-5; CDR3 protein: CVSSLPSGRQAQYF; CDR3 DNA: TGTGTCAGCAGTCTCCCTAGCGGCAGGCAGGCCCAGTACTTC
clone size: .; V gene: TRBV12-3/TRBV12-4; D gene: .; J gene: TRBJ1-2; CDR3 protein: CASSGQNNYGCTF; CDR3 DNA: TGTGCCAGCAGCGGACAGAACAACTATGGCTGCACCTTC
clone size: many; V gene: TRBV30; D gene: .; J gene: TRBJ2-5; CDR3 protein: CAWSVTGGQETQYF; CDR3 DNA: TGTGCCTGGAGTGTAACGGGTGGGCAAGAGACCCAGTACTTC
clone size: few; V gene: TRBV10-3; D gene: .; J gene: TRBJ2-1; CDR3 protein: CAISEPRGGGNEQFF; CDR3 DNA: TGTGCCATCAGTGAGCCTCGAGGGGGGGGCAATGAGCAGTTCTTC
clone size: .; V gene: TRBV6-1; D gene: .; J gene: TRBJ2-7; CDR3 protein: CASKGSASYEQYF; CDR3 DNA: TGTGCCAGCAAGGGGTCCGCGTCCTACGAGCAGTACTTC
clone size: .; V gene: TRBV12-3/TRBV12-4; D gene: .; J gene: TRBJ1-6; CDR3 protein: CATTTPGGSPIHF; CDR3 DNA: TGTGCCACCACCACACCGGGGGGTTCACCCATCCACTTT
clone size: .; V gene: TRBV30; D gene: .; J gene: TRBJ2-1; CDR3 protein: CAWSQGTVYNEQFF; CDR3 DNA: TGTGCCTGGAGCCAGGGCACGGTGTACAATGAGCAGTTCTTC
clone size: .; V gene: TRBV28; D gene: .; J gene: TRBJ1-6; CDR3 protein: CASSTLRRGGAPLHF; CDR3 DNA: TGTGCCAGCAGTACCCTCAGGAGGGGAGGGGCACCCCTCCACTTT
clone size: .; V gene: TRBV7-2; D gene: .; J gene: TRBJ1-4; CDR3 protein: CASSPGGVREKLFF; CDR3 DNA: TGTGCCAGCAGCCCCGGTGGTGTACGCGAAAAACTGTTTTTT
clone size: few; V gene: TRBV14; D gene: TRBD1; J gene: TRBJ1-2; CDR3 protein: CASSPLGQGASGDYTF; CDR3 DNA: TGTGCCAGCAGCCCCCTAGGACAGGGGGCATCTGGGGATTACACCTTC
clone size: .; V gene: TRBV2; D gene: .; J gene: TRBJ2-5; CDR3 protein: CASSEKWGWEQYF; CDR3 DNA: TGTGCCAGCAGTGAAAAGTGGGGCTGGGAGCAGTACTTC
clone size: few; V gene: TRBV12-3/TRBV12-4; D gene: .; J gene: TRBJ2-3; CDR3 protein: CASSLEGRVADTQYF; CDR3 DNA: TGTGCCAGCAGCCTAGAAGGGCGGGTTGCAGATACGCAGTATTTT
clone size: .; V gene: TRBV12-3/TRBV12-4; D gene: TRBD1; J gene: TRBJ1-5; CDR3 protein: CASRAGGLSNQPQHF; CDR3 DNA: TGTGCCAGCAGAGCAGGGGGGCTAAGCAATCAGCCCCAGCATTTT
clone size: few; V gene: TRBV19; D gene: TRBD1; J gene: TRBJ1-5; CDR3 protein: CASTPTGSNQPQHF; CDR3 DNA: TGTGCCAGTACCCCGACAGGGAGCAATCAGCCCCAGCATTTT
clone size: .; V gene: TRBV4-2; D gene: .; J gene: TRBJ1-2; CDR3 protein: CASSQGDYGYTF; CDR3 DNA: TGTGCCAGCAGCCAAGGGGACTATGGCTACACCTTC
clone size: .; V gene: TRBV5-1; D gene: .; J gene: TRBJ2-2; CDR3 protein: CASSLEGSGELFF; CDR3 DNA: TGCGCCAGCAGCTTGGAAGGGTCCGGGGAGCTGTTTTTT
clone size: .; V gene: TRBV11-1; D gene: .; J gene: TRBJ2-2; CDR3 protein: CASSSRDRANTGELFF; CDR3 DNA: TGTGCCAGCAGCTCACGGGACCGCGCCAACACCGGGGAGCTGTTTTTT
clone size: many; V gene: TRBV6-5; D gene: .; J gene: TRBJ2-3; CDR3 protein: CASALGGPTDTQYF; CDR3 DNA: TGTGCCAGCGCACTGGGCGGTCCCACAGATACGCAGTATTTT
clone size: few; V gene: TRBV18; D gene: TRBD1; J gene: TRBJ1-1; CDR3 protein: CASSPPGQVGTEAFF; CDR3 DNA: TGTGCCAGCTCACCACCGGGACAGGTTGGCACTGAAGCTTTCTTT
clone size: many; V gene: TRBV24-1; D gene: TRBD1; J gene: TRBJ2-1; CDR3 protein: CATSDSRQGLYNEQFF; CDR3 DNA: TGTGCCACCAGTGATTCTCGACAGGGCCTTTACAATGAGCAGTTCTTC
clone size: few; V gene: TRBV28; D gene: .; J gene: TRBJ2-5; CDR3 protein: CASSGSSLRKRQETQYF; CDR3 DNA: TGTGCCAGCAGTGGGTCAAGCTTGAGAAAGCGCCAAGAGACCCAGTACTTC
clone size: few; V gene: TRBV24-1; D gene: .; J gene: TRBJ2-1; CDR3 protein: CATRDPGGNEQFF; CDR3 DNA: TGTGCCACCAGGGACCCAGGTGGGAATGAGCAGTTCTTC
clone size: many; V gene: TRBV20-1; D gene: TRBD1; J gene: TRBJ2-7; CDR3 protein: CSATDRGSSYEQYF; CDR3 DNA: TGCAGTGCTACCGACAGGGGGTCCTCCTACGAGCAGTACTTC
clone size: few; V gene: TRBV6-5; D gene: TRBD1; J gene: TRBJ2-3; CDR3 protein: CASSPLGTGGMNTQYF; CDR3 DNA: TGTGCCAGCAGTCCCCTAGGGACAGGGGGCATGAATACGCAGTATTTT
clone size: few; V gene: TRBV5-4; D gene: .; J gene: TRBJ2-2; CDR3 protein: CASSRLGLGGELFF; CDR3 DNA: TGTGCCAGCAGCCGTCTTGGTCTCGGCGGGGAGCTGTTTTTT
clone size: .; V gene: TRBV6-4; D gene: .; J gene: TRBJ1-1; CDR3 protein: CASSEEGCSEAFF; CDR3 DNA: TGTGCCAGCAGTGAAGAGGGGTGTTCCGAAGCTTTCTTT
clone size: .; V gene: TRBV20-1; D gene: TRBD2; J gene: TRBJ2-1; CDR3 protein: CSASQRGLAGHNEQFF; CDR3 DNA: TGCAGTGCTAGCCAACGAGGGCTAGCGGGGCACAATGAGCAGTTCTTC
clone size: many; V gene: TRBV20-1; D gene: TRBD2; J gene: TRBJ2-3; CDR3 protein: CSATTTSREADTQYF; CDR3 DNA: TGCAGTGCAACAACGACTAGCCGAGAGGCAGATACGCAGTATTTT